The 10 T cell receptor beta chains reported below all come from one sample, sequenced in a study of T cells in Graves' hyperthyroidism and ophthalmopathy. RNA transcripts gave rise to amplified TCR beta CDR3 regions. HTBI primers were used for first-round RT-PCR of the TCR CDR3. One entry per CDR3 protein results from TCRdb running MiXCR on the multiplex PCR reads. The table lists some 300,000 distinct CDR3 sequences, less than 20% of them singletons, with roughly 39% in the top ten. The material sequenced was blood. These receptors all come from a man aged 45-65 years with Graves' ophthalmopathy.

This clonotype was seen repeatedly, ten times or more. One end of the junction fails to match germline, which may point to a read error. V is TRBV30 and J is TRBJ1-1, with a weak D call TRBD1 (5 bases). Germline V gene data show CDR1 as GTSNPN and CDR2 as SVGIG (reference sequence). The CDR3 contains 15 residues. The CDR3 region has the DNA TGTACCTGGAGTAGGGGTTCCGAAATTAACACTGAAGCTTTCTTT. This sequence encodes CTWSRGSEINTEAFF.

This chain links TRBV6-5 with TRBJ1-2; D not resolved. V was clipped by 0 bases and J by 5 bases, with 10 bases between them. CDR3 length: 14 amino acids. Germline loops: CDR1 MNHEY, CDR2 SVGAGI. The CDR3 region has the DNA TGTGCCAGCAGTTACTCGCTGTCTGATTATGGCTACACCTTC. This translates into CASSYSLSDYGYTF.

This clonotype was observed many times. This chain connects TRBV5-1 to TRBJ1-6, with D possibly being TRBD1 (5 bases). V gave up 1 base and J gave up 6 bases, with 5 bases separating them. CDR1 is SGHRS, CDR2 YFSETQ, per germline. There are 13 residues in the CDR3. CDR3 bases: TGCGCCAGCAGCTTGAGGGGTAATTCACCCCTCCACTTT. This encodes CASSLRGNSPLHF.

The chain employs TRBV25-1 and TRBJ2-3; D gene uncertain. The length of the CDR3 is 13 residues. Deletions cut 7 bases from V and 6 bases from J, with 14 bases between. The V gene's germline CDR1 is MGHDK and CDR2 SYGVNS. The CDR3 is CASKSYEGDTQYF. The CDR3 DNA follows: TGTGCCAGCAAGAGCTATGAAGGGGATACGCAGTATTTT.

The chain links TRBV20-1 to TRBJ2-3; D is perhaps TRBD1 or TRBD2 (5 bases each). V shed 3 bases and J shed 4 bases, with 17 bases lying between them. The CDR3 covers 15 residues. The germline V gene has CDR1 DFQATT and CDR2 SNEGSKA (reference sequence). CDR3 in DNA: TGCAGTGCTAGCCCCCTTTTGTGGGACGCAGATACGCAGTATTTT. It codes for CSASPLLWDADTQYF.

This clonotype was recorded a few times. The chain carries TRBV15 and TRBJ2-1, with D possibly TRBD2 on 5 matching bases. CDR1 and CDR2 from the germline V gene are LNHNV and YYDKDF (reference sequence). The germline V and J ends were trimmed by 3 bases and 3 bases, with 15 bases remaining between them. The CDR3 contains 16 residues. The CDR3 bases are TGTGCCACCAGCAGGAAGCCAGCGGTTTTCTACAATGAGCAGTTCTTC. It yields the protein CATSRKPAVFYNEQFF.

There are many counts of this clonotype. The chain links TRBV28 to TRBJ1-5; possible D gene TRBD1, 6 bases. The CDR3 spans 14 residues. V was trimmed by 4 bases and J by 3 bases, leaving 10 bases between them. CDR1 and CDR2 from the germline V gene are MDHEN and SYDVKM. As DNA, the CDR3 is TGTGCCAGCAGTTCCGGACAGTTCAATCAGCCCCAGCATTTT. Its protein product is CASSSGQFNQPQHF.

The CDR3 protein is CSVEGVDAAPDTQYF. The DNA of the CDR3 is TGCAGCGTTGAAGGGGTGGACGCGGCCCCAGATACGCAGTATTTT. This chain uses TRBV29-1 with TRBJ2-3; D unclear. CDR3 size: 15 residues. The germline gives CDR1 SQVTM, CDR2 ANQGSEA. V lost 1 base and J lost 4, with 15 bases in between.

This clonotype was detected ten times or more. This chain links TRBV18 with TRBJ2-1, with TRBD2 matching 8 bases. The junction had 8 bases not matched to a gene; V was cut back by 4 bases and J by 6 bases. CDR3 size: 15 residues. Per the germline V gene, CDR1 is KGHSH and CDR2 is LQKENI. Here the CDR3 reads CASSLVAGSGNEQFF. In DNA, the CDR3 is TGTGCCAGCTCACTAGTAGCGGGATCCGGCAATGAGCAGTTCTTC.

Ten or more counts support this clonotype. This chain links TRBV2 with TRBJ2-3; a weak D match, TRBD2 (5 bases). Germline V gives CDR1 SNHLY, CDR2 FYNNEI. Trimming pared 3 bases from V and 5 bases from J, leaving 15 bases between. CDR3 size: 15 residues. CDR3 DNA: TGTGCCAGCAGTGACGGACTCCTTTTTGGAGATACGCAGTATTTT. Translating it yields CASSDGLLFGDTQYF.